These 2 T cell receptor beta chains originate from one sample sequenced in a study of CD8 T cells in ankylosing spondylitis. Each CDR3 protein gets one entry after TCRdb re-called the 5' RACE reads with MiXCR. The repertoire holds fewer than 250,000 distinct CDR3 sequences, roughly 32% seen once, with approximately 4.4% in the top ten. The sequenced material came from blood, either unsorted or a sorted T cell fraction (not recorded which). These receptors all stem from a male donor with ankylosing spondylitis or in good health (not recorded which).

This clonotype turned up a few times. Mismatch with germline at one junction end may stem from a read error. The chain's CDR3 is CASSLGGTGAYEQYF. CDR3 nucleotides: TGTGCCAGCAGCTTGGGGGGGACAGGGGCCTACGAGCAGTACTTC. The chain has TRBV5-1 and TRBJ2-7, with TRBD1 matching 10 bases. The CDR3 totals 15 residues. CDR1 is SGHRS and CDR2 is YFSETQ in the germline V gene.

The chain employs TRBV10-3 and TRBJ1-4, with D uncertain. The CDR3 has 15 amino acids. The V gene's germline CDR1 is ENHRY and CDR2 SYGVKD. Trimming removed 0 bases at V and 8 bases at J, with 13 bases between. The DNA for the CDR3 is TGTGCCATCAGTGAGTCGACCGGTTTACGGGAAAAACTGTTTTTT. Its protein product is CAISESTGLREKLFF.